These 32 T cell receptor beta chains came from one sample sequenced in a study of shared clonotypes between healthy human individuals. Using immunoSEQ multiplex PCR, the repertoire was profiled, and TCRdb retains in-frame clones only, with some absent. The sample holds millions of clones, 85% to 95% seen once. Material: naive CD4+ T cells sorted from blood. Subset described: CD45RA+ positively selected. Receptors originate from a young man in good health.

The genes are TRBV2 and TRBJ1-2; 7 bases line up with TRBD1. V was clipped by 4 bases and J by 7 bases; unmatched bases: 9. Germline-derived CDR1 and CDR2 are SNHLY and FYNNEI. This CDR3 is built from 14 residues. The CDR3 region has the DNA TGTGCCAGCAGTGGAGAGGGGGCGTTCTCTGGCTACACCTTC. It is translated as CASSGEGAFSGYTF.

The rearrangement joins TRBV10-3 to TRBJ1-2; 7 positions agree with TRBD1. This CDR3 is 17 amino acids long. J lost 2 bases, V lost 3 bases, and 12 bases had no gene match. Germline CDR1 ENHRY, CDR2 SYGVKD. This chain's CDR3 is CAISEQYSGTENYGYTF. CDR3 in DNA: TGTGCCATCAGTGAACAATACTCCGGGACAGAGAACTATGGCTACACCTTC.

This clone appeared a single time. This chain uses TRBV2 with TRBJ2-5, with a weak D call TRBD1 (6 bases). The CDR3 has 15 residues. V lost 6 bases to trimming and J lost 4 bases, with 18 bases between them. The germline V gene has CDR1 SNHLY and CDR2 FYNNEI. CDR3 sequence reads: CASSRRVQGIETQYF. The CDR3 nucleotides read TGTGCCAGCAGCCGAAGGGTACAGGGAATAGAGACCCAGTACTTC.

V and J are TRBV6-5 and TRBJ2-1; possibly TRBD2 for D (6 bases). Trimming shortened V by 6 bases and J by 6 bases, and 15 bases separated the two germline ends. The CDR3 totals 14 residues. Germline assignment: CDR1 MNHEY and CDR2 SVGAGI. The CDR3 region is CASRGREAGNEQFF. DNA of the CDR3: TGTGCCAGCAGGGGGCGGGAAGCGGGCAATGAGCAGTTCTTC.

The chain combines TRBV7-2 with TRBJ1-2; D gene uncertain. The V gene lost 6 bases and the J gene lost 6 bases, with 11 bases spanning the gap. CDR1 is SGHTA, CDR2 FQGNSA, per germline. The CDR3 consists of 12 residues. CDR3 DNA: TGTGCCAGCAGAGGCCTCTCCCATGGCTACACCTTC. Translating gives CASRGLSHGYTF.

The table lists this clone with a count of one. V and J are TRBV29-1 and TRBJ2-1; D is undetermined. CDR1 SQVTM and CDR2 ANQGSEA come from the germline V gene. CDR3 length: 15 amino acids. V lost 3 bases, J lost 3 bases, and 15 bases lay in between. Here the CDR3 reads CSVESTRQFYNEQFF. Written as DNA, the CDR3 is TGCAGCGTTGAGTCTACGCGACAATTCTACAATGAGCAGTTCTTC.

The rearrangement joins TRBV4-3 to TRBJ1-2; no firm D call. The CDR3 runs 16 residues. The germline gives CDR1 LGHNA, CDR2 YSLEER. Between the trimmed V and J ends, which lost 3 bases and 8 bases, there was a span of 22 bases. DNA for the CDR3: TGCGCCAGCAGCCAGTCCCATACGCCTAGTAGTTCGGGCTACACCTTC. Translation: CASSQSHTPSSSGYTF.

The chain links TRBV2 to TRBJ2-5, with 14 bases identical to TRBD2. Germline CDR1 SNHLY, CDR2 FYNNEI. V was clipped by 5 bases and J by 2 bases; unmatched bases: 4. This CDR3 has 16 amino acids. CDR3 sequence: CASSPTSGGGQETQYF. In DNA form, the CDR3 reads TGTGCCAGCAGTCCGACTAGCGGGGGGGGGCAAGAGACCCAGTACTTC.

The V gene is TRBV30, the J gene TRBJ2-1; D is unclear. This CDR3 region has 15 residues. Germline loops: CDR1 GTSNPN, CDR2 SVGIG (reference sequence). With 2 bases removed from V and 6 bases from J, the gap between germline ends came to 17 bases. As DNA, the CDR3 is TGTGCCTGGAGTCGAGGTAAGATTCCAGGCAATGAGCAGTTCTTC. This encodes CAWSRGKIPGNEQFF.

For this clone: This specimen includes other DNA sequences encoding the same CDR3. The chain carries TRBV7-9 and TRBJ2-5; the D gene is possibly TRBD1 (7 bases). Germline V CDR1 and CDR2: SEHNR, FQNEAQ (reference sequence). This CDR3 contains 13 residues. V was pared by 1 base and J by 7 bases, with 10 bases between. CDR3 amino acids: CASSLGQGGTQYF. CDR3 bases: TGTGCCAGCAGCTTAGGACAGGGAGGGACCCAGTACTTC.

The chain employs TRBV5-1 and TRBJ2-7; TRBD2 is a possible D gene (6 bases). Germline-derived CDR1 and CDR2 are SGHRS and YFSETQ. CDR3 length equals 16 residues. V dropped 4 bases and J dropped 2 bases, with 19 bases sitting between them. CDR3 in DNA: TGCGCCAGCAGCCGAGACGGGACTTCCAAAACCTACGAGCAGTACTTC. Its protein product is CASSRDGTSKTYEQYF. Full variable domain (remainder filled in from reference TRBV5-1 and TRBJ2-7): KAGVTQTPRYLIKTRGQQVTLSCSPISGHRSVSWYQQTPGQGLQFLFEYFSETQRNKGNFPGRFSGRQFSNSRSEMNVSTLELGDSALYLCASSRDGTSKTYEQYFGPGTRLTVT.

The rearrangement links TRBV30 to TRBJ2-1, with D tentatively TRBD1 (5 bases). CDR3 size: 12 residues. Trimming stripped 1 base from V and 10 bases from J, with 11 bases between. CDR1 and CDR2 (germline): GTSNPN, SVGIG (reference sequence). The CDR3 sequence is CAWSDRGEEQFF. CDR3 in DNA: TGTGCCTGGAGTGATAGGGGCGAAGAGCAGTTCTTC.

As concerns this clone: Other DNA sequences in the sample encode the same CDR3. The chain joins TRBV7-2 to TRBJ2-7; D not certain. Germline V gene lookup returns CDR1 SGHTA and CDR2 FQGNSA. Between the trimmed V and J ends, which lost 5 bases and 0 bases, there was a span of 5 bases. CDR3 length equals 12 residues. The CDR3 DNA sequence: TGTGCCAGCAGCCGCAACTCCTACGAGCAGTACTTC. As protein: CASSRNSYEQYF.

The chain couples TRBV7-2 to TRBJ1-1; possibly TRBD1 for D (6 bases). The V gene lost 5 bases and the J gene lost 1 base, with 11 bases spanning the gap. Germline V CDR1 and CDR2: SGHTA, FQGNSA. The CDR3 has 14 amino acids. The CDR3 coding sequence is TGTGCCAGCAGCCCCGGGACACCGAACACTGAAGCTTTCTTT. Translated, it gives CASSPGTPNTEAFF.

As to this clone: Other DNA sequences of this sample code for an identical CDR3. The chain has TRBV5-1 and TRBJ2-5, with TRBD1 matching 9 bases. This CDR3 has 15 residues. J lost 2 bases, V lost 2 bases, and 4 bases had no gene match. Germline CDR1 reads SGHRS; CDR2 reads YFSETQ. The CDR3 DNA reads TGCGCCAGCAGCTTAGCGGGACAGGGTCAAGAGACCCAGTACTTC. Protein: CASSLAGQGQETQYF.

This sequence joins TRBV19 and TRBJ2-7, with 8 bases that match TRBD2. The germline gives CDR1 LNHDA, CDR2 SQIVND (reference sequence). The CDR3 spans 15 residues. V lost 2 bases, J lost 6 bases, and 9 bases stayed unmatched. The CDR3 protein is CASSINSAGAGEQYF. As DNA, the CDR3 is TGTGCCAGTAGTATAAATTCAGCGGGAGCTGGCGAGCAGTACTTC.

The chain links TRBV7-9 to TRBJ1-2; a weak D match, TRBD1 (5 bases). Germline lookup yields CDR1 SEHNR and CDR2 FQNEAQ (reference sequence). The CDR3 contains 12 residues. Trimming cost V 5 bases and J 4 bases, with 8 bases left between them. In nucleotides, the CDR3 is TGTGCCAGCAGCATTGGGACCTATGGCTACACCTTC. It encodes CASSIGTYGYTF.

This chain uses TRBV9 with TRBJ2-7; 8 positions match TRBD2. The CDR3 totals 14 residues. The germline V gene has CDR1 SGDLS and CDR2 YYNGEE. The trim removed 4 bases at V and 3 bases at J, leaving 6 bases unmatched. The CDR3 loop reads CASSTHGTSYEQYF. The CDR3 region has the DNA TGTGCCAGCAGCACCCACGGGACTAGCTACGAGCAGTACTTC.

This chain joins TRBV27 and TRBJ2-1, with D perhaps TRBD1 or TRBD2 (6 bases each). The germline V gene has CDR1 MNHEY and CDR2 SMNVEV (reference sequence). The V and J ends lost 5 bases and 6 bases respectively, with 11 bases between them. CDR3 length: 13 amino acids. The CDR3 sequence: CASSTGTLNEQFF. The CDR3 DNA reads TGTGCCAGCAGTACAGGGACTCTCAATGAGCAGTTCTTC.

The V and J genes are TRBV19 and TRBJ2-1; unclear D gene. V was clipped by 0 bases and J by 1 base, with 10 bases between them. The germline gives CDR1 LNHDA, CDR2 SQIVND (reference sequence). CDR3 size: 16 residues. This chain's CDR3 is CASSIEVGLSYNEQFF. The CDR3 DNA reads TGTGCCAGTAGTATAGAGGTGGGTTTGTCCTACAATGAGCAGTTCTTC.

A word on this clone: In the same sample, other DNA sequences code for this CDR3. This chain joins TRBV2 and TRBJ2-2, with 8 positions matching TRBD1. This CDR3 contains 12 residues. CDR1 and CDR2 from the germline V gene are SNHLY and FYNNEI. The trim removed 11 bases at V and 3 bases at J, leaving 2 bases unmatched. This CDR3 is CASTGDTGELFF. For the CDR3, the DNA is TGTGCCTCGACAGGGGACACCGGGGAGCTGTTTTTT.

The V gene is TRBV18, the J gene TRBJ2-5; TRBD1 is a possible D gene (5 bases). This CDR3 contains 14 residues. V lost 2 bases to trimming and J lost 1 base, with 8 bases between them. The germline V gene encodes CDR1 KGHSH and CDR2 LQKENI. CDR3 sequence reads: CASSPSRVQETQYF. The DNA of the CDR3 is TGTGCCAGCTCACCATCCAGGGTCCAAGAGACCCAGTACTTC. The full variable domain, completed using reference TRBV18 and TRBJ2-5, is NAGVMQNPRHLVRRRGQEARLRCSPMKGHSHVYWYRQLPEEGLKFMVYLQKENIIDESGMPKERFSAEFPKEGPSILRIQQVVRGDSAAYFCASSPSRVQETQYFGPGTRLLVL.

V gene TRBV29-1 combines with J gene TRBJ2-7, with 9 bases that match TRBD1. The CDR3 consists of 12 residues. Germline CDR1 is SQVTM and CDR2 is ANQGSEA. After removal of 7 bases from V and 7 bases from J, the junction contained 8 bases not matched to a gene. This CDR3 is CSADDRGSEQYF. In DNA, the CDR3 is TGCAGCGCCGACGACAGGGGGAGTGAGCAGTACTTC.

The rearrangement joins TRBV19 to TRBJ1-2; no clear D. The V and J ends lost 6 bases and 0 bases respectively, with 8 bases between them. The germline V gene encodes CDR1 LNHDA and CDR2 SQIVND (reference sequence). The CDR3 has 13 amino acids. CDR3 sequence: CASSLNANYGYTF. In nucleotides, the CDR3 is TGTGCCAGTAGCCTCAATGCTAACTATGGCTACACCTTC.

This sequence joins TRBV19 and TRBJ2-7; 11 bases align to TRBD2. There are 16 residues in the CDR3. After removal of 5 bases from V and 4 bases from J, the junction contained 10 bases not matched to a gene. The V gene's germline CDR1 is LNHDA and CDR2 SQIVND (reference sequence). CDR3 residues: CASSEGTSGSRYEQYF. CDR3 in DNA: TGTGCCAGTAGTGAAGGAACTAGCGGGAGCAGGTACGAGCAGTACTTC.

This chain uses TRBV28 with TRBJ2-5; unclear D gene. This CDR3 spans 14 amino acids. Looked up from germline, CDR1 is MDHEN and CDR2 is SYDVKM. Trimming removed 2 bases from V and 3 bases from J, with 10 bases in between. Here the CDR3 reads CASSLATPEETQYF. CDR3 nucleotides: TGTGCCAGCAGTTTAGCGACACCAGAAGAGACCCAGTACTTC.

The rearrangement uses TRBV5-1 and TRBJ1-1, with D unclear. In germline, CDR1 is SGHRS, CDR2 YFSETQ. The CDR3 runs to 12 residues. V was trimmed by 4 bases and J by 0 bases, leaving 4 bases between them. CDR3 DNA: TGCGCCAGCAGCGGGGTGAACACTGAAGCTTTCTTT. It translates to CASSGVNTEAFF.

This clone was seen just once. The chain is built from TRBV28 and TRBJ2-1; 8 positions agree with TRBD2. Trimming at V came to 3 bases and at J to 8 bases, leaving 12 bases not matched to a gene. Germline CDR1 reads MDHEN; CDR2 reads SYDVKM. The CDR3 runs 16 residues. The CDR3, as DNA: TGTGCCAGCAGTTTGCGGGGGGCTAATCACGGGGATGAGCAGTTCTTC. As protein: CASSLRGANHGDEQFF.

Worth noting for this clone: Other DNA sequences in the sample encode the same CDR3. J is TRBJ2-7 and V is TRBV6-5, with 8 positions matching TRBD1. CDR3 size: 15 residues. The V gene end was trimmed by 0 bases and the J gene end by 2 bases; junction bases not matched to a gene: 3. CDR1 and CDR2 from the germline V gene are MNHEY and SVGAGI. The CDR3 reads CASSYSGTGTYEQYF. The DNA of the CDR3 is TGTGCCAGCAGTTACTCCGGGACAGGTACCTACGAGCAGTACTTC.

This clone was detected only once. The chain recombines TRBV6-1 with TRBJ2-7; D is ambiguous. This CDR3 spans 10 amino acids. Trimming cost V 7 bases and J 8 bases, with 9 bases left between them. Germline lookup yields CDR1 MNHNS and CDR2 SASEGT. CDR3 protein: CASMWEQQYF. CDR3 nucleotide sequence: TGTGCCAGCATGTGGGAACAGCAGTACTTC.

On this clone: A much larger clone sits a single nucleotide away, making a read error possible. V gene TRBV2 combines with J gene TRBJ2-7, with 10 bases identical to TRBD1. The CDR3 extends over 13 amino acids. With 6 bases clipped from V and 5 bases from J, the junction kept 4 bases outside the gene matches. The germline CDR1 and CDR2 sequences are SNHLY and FYNNEI. The CDR3 nucleotides read TGTGCCAGCAGCCGGGACAGGGGAAACGAGCAGTACTTC. Translation gives CASSRDRGNEQYF.

Points on this clone: At one end the junction does not follow the germline gene, possibly because of a read error. The chain couples TRBV10-1 to TRBJ1-5, with unresolved D. The germline V gene has CDR1 WNHNN and CDR2 SYGVQD (reference sequence). This CDR3 spans 13 amino acids. The CDR3 DNA reads TGCGCCAGCAGTGAAAATGGCAATCAGCTCCAGCATTTT. It is translated as CASSENGNQLQHF.